This T cell receptor (beta chain) was identified during a study of cytomegalovirus exposure and HLA in healthy donors. Study-wide context: When 398 donors were genotyped, about 80% of them were found to fall in the Caucasian-associated ancestry cluster.

This clone showed up just a few times. Germline assignment: CDR1 SNHLY and CDR2 FYNNEI. The V end was cut by 2 bases, the J end by 5 bases, with 13 bases between. CDR3 size: 16 residues. Amplification used 60 Vbeta primers and 13 Jbeta primers. Clones were sequenced by immunoSEQ multiplex PCR, and TCRdb holds only the in-frame ones, with some missing. The data contain 75,000 to 100,000 clones, approximately 7.6% of them seen just once; the ten biggest clones take up about 2.1%. The gene calls are TRBV2 and TRBJ1-6, with a tentative D call TRBD1 (5 bases). Sequencing used PBMCs. The receptor's source is a man aged 50-59 years in good health and CMV-seronegative. The DNA for the CDR3 is TGTGCCAGCAGTGAAATTGGGGCAGCTAATAATTCACCCCTCCACTTT. It specifies CASSEIGAANNSPLHF. Full variable domain (missing parts from reference TRBV2 and TRBJ1-6): EPEVTQTPSHQVTQMGQEVILRCVPISNHLYFYWYRQILGQKVEFLVSFYNNEISEKSEIFDDQFSVERPDGSNFTLKIRSTKLEDSAMYFCASSEIGAANNSPLHFGNGTRLTVT.